This T cell receptor beta chain was identified in a study of T cell repertoires in cytomegalovirus infection (dated by TCRdb to the late 2010s). For context, the study as a whole: Donor HLA type was relevant to the analysis, because carriage of CMV infection together with the matching HLA type was indicated by public TCR beta signatures.

The listed sequencing device is Illumina HiSeq 1500. TCRdb reprocessing: public reads trimmed at Q25 with fastp, clones called with MiXCR, in-frame beta chains kept. Entries that share a CDR3 protein sequence are merged under the most common genes and DNA. The table for this sample lists about 360,000 distinct CDR3 sequences; around 18% of them were counted only once. The ten most abundant clones make up roughly 8.7% of the sample. Per the germline V gene, SGHTA is the CDR1 and FQGNSA is the CDR2. Including cysteine and phenylalanine, the CDR3 has 16 amino acids. The read is trimmed to its CDR3 DNA, 48 bases read in frame from base 1. V lost 1 base and J lost 4 bases, and the count of bases not matched to a germline gene is 3. This clonotype showed up just a few times. The antigen this receptor binds is unknown. No much larger clone exists at a distance of one base, and base qualities are not known.

What the authors observed across the whole study: The ex vivo response was dominated by HLA-C-restricted CMV-specific TCR beta clonotypes, and the single most frequent clonotype in two of eight donors was supplied by these HLA-C-restricted clonotypes. Cumulative frequency of public TCR beta family members discriminated carriers of CMV infection plus the relevant HLA type in this cohort and an independent 352-donor cohort.

The rearrangement joined TRBV7-2 to TRBJ2-3; the central 12 bases match TRBD2. The source is a human donor in good health (CMV status not recorded). Some clones in this sample may be carry-over from other donors' samples. What was sequenced was PBMCs. The sequenced DNA is TGTGCCAGCAGCTTAGGACTAGCGGGAGTCGCAGATACGCAGTATTTT. The encoded protein is CASSLGLAGVADTQYF.